This T cell receptor (beta chain) was sequenced during a study of cytomegalovirus exposure and HLA in healthy donors. The overall study: There were 70 million to 95 million unique TCRs (from HLA-typed donors) in an early data release.

Germline CDR1 and CDR2: SGHTS and YDEGEE. The CDR3 extends over 14 amino acids. V lost 5 bases and J 0 bases, leaving 11 bases between the germline ends. Study results and caveats: Most TCR sequences were rare, but some public TCRs occurred in many donors.

The study ran its PCR with 60 Vbeta and 13 Jbeta primers. This table comes from immunoSEQ multiplex PCR, and its TCRdb copy is limited to in-frame clones, with some not included. This sample has 90,000 to 120,000 clones, with roughly 87% found just once. This clone was seen only a few times. Its antigen is still unknown. This sequence joins TRBV5-8 and TRBJ2-5, with D tentatively TRBD1 (5 bases). Sequencing input: PBMCs. This TCR was sampled from a man younger than 45 in good health and CMV-seropositive. DNA of the CDR3: TGTGCCAGCAGGCGACAGTATTACCAAGAGACCCAGTACTTC. Protein sequence: CASRRQYYQETQYF. Full variable domain (rest looked up from reference TRBV5-8 and TRBJ2-5): EAGVTQSPTHLIKTRGQQATLRCSPISGHTSVYWYQQALGLGLQFLLWYDEGEERNRGNFPPRFSGRQFPNYSSELNVNALELEDSALYLCASRRQYYQETQYFGPGTRLLVL.